Sequencing of this TCR beta chain was carried out in a study of blood T cell repertoires in COVID-19. As for the study in general: T cells, B-cell-depleted T cells, or PBMCs provided the cDNA or gDNA that served as material.

The J segment lost 0 bases and the V segment lost 7 bases, leaving 11 bases of the junction unmatched. The CDR3 totals 17 residues. In germline, CDR1 is SNHLY, CDR2 FYNNEI. In Cohort 3, a recovered donor had either two negative PCRs, clearance, or symptom resolution. As originally analysed: Scientists estimated how many nucleated cells there were by amplifying reference gene primers. Assay: immunoSEQ multiplex PCR; the TCRdb copy retains only in-frame clones and omits some. V and J calls and clone size follow that table, whereas D and trimming were derived from the DNA. The sample records roughly 260,000 clones, 75% to 95% being singletons.

The chain carries TRBV2 and TRBJ2-7; 11 nucleotides line up with TRBD2. The receptor comes from a woman under 30 who had recovered from COVID-19. The sample taken for sequencing was PBMCs or T cells enriched from blood (not recorded which). Written as DNA, the CDR3 is TGTGCCAGCAACCAACCCCCTAGCGGGGGGAGCTCCTACGAGCAGTACTTC. This translates into CASNQPPSGGSSYEQYF.